The present TCR beta chain was sequenced within a study of PD-1 blockade in mismatch repair-deficient tumors. Measured with immunoSEQ multiplex PCR; TCRdb has only the in-frame clones, and not every one. The repertoire consists of some 130,000 clones, with about 88% occurring once and the leading ten covering roughly 10%. The CDR3 is 17 residues long. The V gene end was trimmed by 2 bases and the J gene end by 6 bases; junction bases not matched to a gene: 14. Germline CDR1 is MNHEY and CDR2 is SMNVEV (reference sequence). The material sequenced was peripheral blood, taken about 17 months after starting pembrolizumab. The sequence was collected from an adult with mismatch repair-deficient cancer. The chain uses TRBV27 and TRBJ1-1; 8 bases map to TRBD1. The chain's CDR3 is CASSLAGTGGGVAEAFF. The CDR3 nucleotides are TGTGCCAGCAGTTTAGCCGGGACAGGAGGGGGGGTGGCTGAAGCTTTCTTT.